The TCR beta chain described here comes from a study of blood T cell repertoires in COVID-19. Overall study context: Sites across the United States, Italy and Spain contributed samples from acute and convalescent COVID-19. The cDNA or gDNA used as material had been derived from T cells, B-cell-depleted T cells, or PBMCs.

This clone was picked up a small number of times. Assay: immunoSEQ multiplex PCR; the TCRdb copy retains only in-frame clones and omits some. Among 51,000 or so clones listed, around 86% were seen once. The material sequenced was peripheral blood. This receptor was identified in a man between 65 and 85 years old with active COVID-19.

The DNA of the CDR3 is TGCGCCAGCAGCTTGAACGGGTACGGAAACACCATATATTTT. Its translation is CASSLNGYGNTIYF. This chain uses TRBV5-1 with TRBJ1-3; D is unclear. The CDR3 is made up of 14 amino acids. Germline CDR1 is SGHRS and CDR2 is YFSETQ. The V end lost 1 base, the J end lost 4 bases, and 9 bases lay between the germline ends.